A selection of T cell receptor beta chains follows, all from one sample in a study of blood T cell repertoires in COVID-19. Data came from immunoSEQ multiplex PCR; TCRdb stores just in-frame clones and leaves some out. The sample includes around 130,000 clones, approximately 84% seen only once; the top ten take 10% to 15%. Sequenced sample: peripheral blood. Receptors originate from a woman aged 55 to 70 with acute or convalescent COVID-19. Each CDR3 is given with its conserved first and last residue. The order of the fields is CDR3 length, D gene, clone size, V gene, J gene, CDR3 protein, CDR3 DNA. A D gene is named only where the DNA matches it firmly. Clone size is shown for a subset of rows, as once, few, many or a class of expanded clone.

len: 16
d_gene: -
abundance: -
v_gene: TRBV6-1
j_gene: TRBJ2-1
CDR3aa: CASSAPSGRPHNEQFF
CDR3nt: TGTGCCAGCAGTGCTCCCTCGGGGAGGCCGCACAATGAGCAGTTCTTC

len: 13
d_gene: -
abundance: -
v_gene: TRBV5-1
j_gene: TRBJ1-2
CDR3aa: CASGLMDGDGYTF
CDR3nt: TGCGCCAGCGGTTTAATGGACGGGGATGGCTACACCTTC

len: 15
d_gene: -
abundance: -
v_gene: TRBV7-9
j_gene: TRBJ2-5
CDR3aa: CASSRRGGLRETQYF
CDR3nt: TGTGCCAGCAGCCGAAGGGGGGGGCTCCGAGAGACCCAGTACTTC

len: 12
d_gene: -
abundance: -
v_gene: TRBV11-2
j_gene: TRBJ2-1
CDR3aa: CASSLFYNEQFF
CDR3nt: TGTGCCAGCAGCCTATTCTACAATGAGCAGTTCTTC

len: 11
d_gene: -
abundance: -
v_gene: TRBV20-1
j_gene: TRBJ1-2
CDR3aa: CSSSTAYGYTF
CDR3nt: TGCAGTAGTTCGACAGCCTATGGCTACACCTTC

len: 16
d_gene: -
abundance: -
v_gene: TRBV7-9
j_gene: TRBJ1-1
CDR3aa: CASSPLQGLPNTEAFF
CDR3nt: TGTGCCAGCAGCCCTTTACAGGGCCTGCCGAACACTGAAGCTTTCTTT

len: 17
d_gene: TRBD1
abundance: -
v_gene: TRBV14
j_gene: TRBJ2-7
CDR3aa: CASSQYFGQGVSYEQYF
CDR3nt: TGTGCCAGCAGCCAATATTTCGGACAGGGGGTGTCCTACGAGCAGTACTTC

len: 16
d_gene: -
abundance: once
v_gene: TRBV6-5
j_gene: TRBJ1-1
CDR3aa: CASSYSVGGRGTEAFF
CDR3nt: TGTGCCAGCAGTTACAGCGTGGGCGGCCGGGGGACTGAAGCTTTCTTT

len: 14
d_gene: -
abundance: -
v_gene: TRBV18
j_gene: TRBJ1-3
CDR3aa: CASSPQGPGSTIYF
CDR3nt: TGTGCCAGCTCACCGCAGGGCCCCGGTAGCACCATATATTTT

len: 17
d_gene: -
abundance: -
v_gene: TRBV12-5
j_gene: TRBJ1-1
CDR3aa: CASGLVLTAGVNTEAFF
CDR3nt: TGTGCTAGTGGTTTGGTACTGACCGCAGGGGTGAACACTGAAGCTTTCTTT

len: 15
d_gene: -
abundance: -
v_gene: TRBV2
j_gene: TRBJ1-1
CDR3aa: CARESGDPLNTEAFF
CDR3nt: TGTGCCAGGGAATCAGGGGATCCGCTGAACACTGAAGCTTTCTTT

len: 14
d_gene: -
abundance: -
v_gene: TRBV7-6
j_gene: TRBJ2-7
CDR3aa: CASSLGGSMDEQYF
CDR3nt: TGTGCCAGCAGCTTAGGAGGGTCTATGGACGAGCAGTACTTC

len: 15
d_gene: -
abundance: -
v_gene: TRBV7-9
j_gene: TRBJ2-5
CDR3aa: CASSLARGPGMDQYF
CDR3nt: TGTGCCAGCAGCTTAGCGCGCGGGCCGGGTATGGACCAGTACTTC